The clone carrying this T cell receptor beta chain showed up just a few times. Its target is not known. This entry is derived from a study of beta chain features in type 1 diabetes. Whole-study context: Patient and healthy donor groups were alike in age, gender and cell yields.

CDR1 and CDR2 (germline): SGHNT, YYREEE (reference sequence). This CDR3 region has 15 residues. Trimming removed 6 bases at V and 2 bases at J, with 18 bases between. Every bit of the isolated RNA underwent reverse transcription, so sequencing read expressed TCRB transcripts. TCRdb's copy holds only in-frame clones and misses some; the assay was immunoSEQ multiplex PCR. Counted here are fewer than 650,000 clones, roughly 16% occurring once; the ten biggest clones make up more than 0.08%. Study-wide points: Shorter TCRB CDR3s, moderately but significantly so, were found in Type 1 diabetes patients in all four CD4+ subsets. cDNA sequencing could over-represent cells with high TCR expression.

Central memory, naive, regulatory and stem cell-like memory CD4+ cells were sorted by CD45RO/CCR7/CD25/CD127/CD95/CD27. This chain links TRBV5-4 with TRBJ2-7, with a possible D match to TRBD1 (6 bases). Sequencing was performed on naive CD4+ T cells from blood. This clonotype originated in a man aged 18 to 35 in good health. CDR3 amino acids: CASTQTKQGPYEQYF. The CDR3 region has the DNA TGTGCCAGCACCCAGACGAAACAGGGACCCTACGAGCAGTACTTC.